The clone carrying this TCR beta chain was counted between two and nine times. The target antigen is unknown. Generated by immunoSEQ multiplex PCR, the TCRdb table keeps only in-frame clones and is missing some. The data show some 80,000 clones, with about nine tenths seen just once and less than 3% held by the top ten. This sample is drawn from a study of OX40 agonist ivuxolimab in advanced cancers. The overall study: Treatment received earlier with anti-PD-1, anti-PD-L1 or anti-CTLA-4 agents was allowed, and more than 30% had some. Points from the study as a whole: There were, on average, more expanded clones in CD8+ T cells than in CD4+.

The V gene's germline CDR1 is SNHLY and CDR2 FYNNEI. The CDR3 extends over 12 amino acids. Trimming shortened V by 7 bases and J by 5 bases, and 11 bases separated the two germline ends. This chain links TRBV2 with TRBJ1-1; a possible D gene is TRBD1 (5 bases). This TCR was sampled from an adult with an advanced solid tumor such as melanoma, head and neck, liver or kidney cancer. Sequenced material: CD4+ or CD8+ T cells sorted from blood, taken in a trial of the OX40 agonist ivuxolimab. CDR3 nucleotides: TGTGCCAGCACCAACAGGCCTACTGAAGCTTTCTTT. Translating it yields CASTNRPTEAFF.